The 4 T cell receptor beta chains listed next were all sequenced from one sample in a study of T cell responses to AZD1222 COVID-19 vaccine (TCRdb year 2021). Interpreted using the paper, the time point label stands for: baseline before first vaccination. Receptor libraries were prepared by the immunoSEQ multiplex PCR assay. Entries here come from immuneACCESS through TCRdb and include only in-frame sequences with V and J called. Some clones fail to appear in such tables; in the studies checked, an unresolved V gene covers under half of the shortfall, and the cause of the remainder is unknown. This sample gives 150,000 or so clones in total; 85% to 90% of them show up just once. The biggest ten clones account for 1.5% to 2% of the sample. The sequencing used peripheral blood, collected on day 0 of AZD1222 vaccination. The receptors stem from an adult in good health.

This rearrangement joins TRBV11-2 to TRBJ2-3; D is perhaps TRBD2 (7 bases). With 3 bases removed from V and 7 bases from J, the gap between germline ends came to 23 bases. The CDR3 runs 17 residues. In germline, CDR1 is SGHAT, CDR2 FQNNGV. CDR3 coding DNA: TGTGCCAGCAGCTTTCGGCCGGATTGGGGGGGCGGAAATACGCAGTATTTT. It translates to CASSFRPDWGGGNTQYF.

The chain joins TRBV4-2 to TRBJ2-1; a weak D match, TRBD1 (5 bases). V was shortened by 0 bases and J by 5 bases, with 11 bases between the two germline ends. Germline V CDR1 and CDR2: LGHNA, YNFKEQ. This CDR3 contains 15 residues. The CDR3 sequence: CASSQDRGPNNEQFF. The CDR3 nucleotides read TGTGCCAGCAGCCAAGATAGGGGTCCGAACAATGAGCAGTTCTTC.

The rearrangement joins TRBV6-5 to TRBJ1-1; D possibly corresponds to TRBD1 (5 bases). The germline V gene encodes CDR1 MNHEY and CDR2 SVGAGI. The CDR3 totals 15 residues. V lost 8 bases and J lost 1, with 17 bases in between. The CDR3 DNA follows: TGTGCCAGCTGGGGGGGAGGGCAACGGAACACTGAAGCTTTCTTT. This codes for CASWGGGQRNTEAFF.

The genes are TRBV11-3 and TRBJ2-2; D perhaps matches TRBD2 (6 bases). The V gene lost 8 bases and the J gene lost 1 base, with 11 bases spanning the gap. The CDR3 is made up of 14 amino acids. Per germline, CDR1 SGHNT and CDR2 YENEEA. DNA of the CDR3: TGTGCCAGCTCCCGAGCGGGGAACACCGGGGAGCTGTTTTTT. It encodes CASSRAGNTGELFF. The entire variable domain, with the rest obtained from reference TRBV11-3 and TRBJ2-2, is as follows: EAGVVQSPRYKIIEKKQPVAFWCNPISGHNTLYWYLQNLGQGPELLIRYENEEAVDDSQLPKDRFSAERLKGVDSTLKIQPAELGDSAVYLCASSRAGNTGELFFGEGSRLTVL.